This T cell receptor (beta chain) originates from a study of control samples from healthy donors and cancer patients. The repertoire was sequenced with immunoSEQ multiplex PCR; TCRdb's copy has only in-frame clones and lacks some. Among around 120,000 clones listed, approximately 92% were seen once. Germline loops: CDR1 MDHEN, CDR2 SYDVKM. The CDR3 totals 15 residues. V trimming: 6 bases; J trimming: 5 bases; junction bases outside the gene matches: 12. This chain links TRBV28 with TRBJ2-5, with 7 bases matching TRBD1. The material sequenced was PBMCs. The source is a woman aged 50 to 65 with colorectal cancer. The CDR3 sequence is CASSTNRGPRETQYF. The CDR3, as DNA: TGTGCCAGCAGCACAAACAGGGGTCCCAGGGAGACCCAGTACTTC.